This T cell receptor (beta chain) was sequenced for a study of shared clonotypes between healthy human individuals. CDR1 and CDR2 from the germline V gene are LNHDA and SQIVND (reference sequence). The CDR3 is 14 residues long. The V end lost 4 bases, the J end lost 0 bases, and 9 bases lay between the germline ends. TCRdb keeps only in-frame clones here, not all; method: immunoSEQ multiplex PCR. The table has 2 million or so clones, over 85% seen once; the top ten hold more than 0.1%. Sequencing was performed on naive CD4+ T cells sorted from blood. Subset in this sample: CD45RA+ positively selected. This chain joins TRBV19 and TRBJ1-1; no clear D gene. The TCR sequence derives from a man younger than 30 in good health. The CDR3 bases are TGTGCCAGTAGTAGAAAAGACATGAACACTGAAGCTTTCTTT. Its translation: CASSRKDMNTEAFF.